Following are 19 T cell receptor beta chains from one sample sequenced in a study of cytomegalovirus exposure and HLA in healthy donors. This PCR relied on a set of 60 Vbeta primers and 13 Jbeta primers. Data came from immunoSEQ multiplex PCR; TCRdb stores just in-frame clones and leaves some out. The repertoire shows 55,000 or so clones; the top ten hold approximately 10%. Sample: PBMCs. Receptors originate from a woman in her fifties or sixties in good health and CMV-seropositive.

This chain joins TRBV7-9 and TRBJ1-2; no clear D gene. Trimming cost V 5 bases and J 3 bases, with 7 bases left between them. Per the germline V gene, CDR1 is SEHNR and CDR2 is FQNEAQ (reference sequence). The CDR3 has 12 amino acids. The CDR3 DNA is TGTGCCAGCAGCGCCCGGTACTATGGCTACACCTTC. Translation gives CASSARYYGYTF.

CDR3 nucleotides: TGTGCCAGCAGCCAAGGAAGCCTAGCGGGAGGGTTAGAGCAGTTCTTC. Residues: CASSQGSLAGGLEQFF. The chain joins TRBV14 to TRBJ2-1, with 12 nucleotides matching TRBD2. Germline V gene data show CDR1 as SGHDN and CDR2 as FVKESK. Trimming removed 1 base from V and 10 bases from J; junction bases left unmatched: 8. This CDR3 has 16 residues.

The V call is TRBV10-3, the J call TRBJ2-7; 8 bases are shared with TRBD1. V was pared by 5 bases and J by 7 bases, with 13 bases of the junction left unmatched. This CDR3 has 15 residues. Germline V gene lookup returns CDR1 ENHRY and CDR2 SYGVKD. As DNA, the CDR3 is TGTGCCATCAGTATTGGAGGGACAGGTCAAGGGGAGCAGTACTTC. It encodes CAISIGGTGQGEQYF.

The CDR3 sequence: CAPGGGLTGELFF. As DNA, the CDR3 is TGTGCCCCCGGGGGGGGCTTGACCGGGGAGCTGTTTTTT. This chain links TRBV7-9 with TRBJ2-2; 8 bases match TRBD2. Germline loops: CDR1 SEHNR, CDR2 FQNEAQ (reference sequence). Losses at the gene ends were 11 bases for V and 5 bases for J; bases not matched to a gene: 7. The CDR3 has 13 amino acids.

The chain carries TRBV4-3 and TRBJ1-2; D call uncertain. This CDR3 spans 15 amino acids. The V end lost 0 bases, the J end lost 4 bases, and 12 bases lay between the germline ends. Germline loops: CDR1 LGHNA, CDR2 YSLEER. The CDR3 is CASSQELQSPYGYTF. The CDR3, as DNA: TGCGCCAGCAGCCAAGAACTGCAATCGCCCTATGGCTACACCTTC.

J is TRBJ1-6 and V is TRBV2; D is undetermined. The germline V and J ends were trimmed by 5 bases and 0 bases, with 5 bases remaining between them. The germline gives CDR1 SNHLY, CDR2 FYNNEI. The CDR3 consists of 14 residues. The CDR3 sequence: CASSRSSYNSPLHF. The CDR3 DNA sequence: TGTGCCAGCAGTCGGAGCTCCTATAATTCACCCCTCCACTTT.

J is TRBJ2-5 and V is TRBV10-3, with D maybe TRBD1 (5 bases). The CDR3 loop spans 16 amino acids. Germline V gene data show CDR1 as ENHRY and CDR2 as SYGVKD. Trimming removed 0 bases at V and 2 bases at J, with 13 bases between. CDR3 residues: CAISESARAGQETQYF. The CDR3 coding sequence is TGTGCCATCAGTGAGTCAGCTCGGGCAGGGCAAGAGACCCAGTACTTC.

The chain couples TRBV5-1 to TRBJ2-7; 8 nucleotides match TRBD1. Germline V gene lookup returns CDR1 SGHRS and CDR2 YFSETQ. The trim removed 2 bases at V and 1 base at J, leaving 8 bases unmatched. The CDR3 is 16 residues long. DNA for the CDR3: TGCGCCAGCAGCTTAGCCGGGACAGGAACATCCTACGAGCAGTACTTC. This sequence encodes CASSLAGTGTSYEQYF.

The J gene is TRBJ2-5, the V gene TRBV4-1, with 11 positions matching TRBD2. The DNA end lines up better with TRBJ2-7; the J call may be wrong. This CDR3 has 19 amino acids. Germline V gene sequence: CDR1 MGHRA, CDR2 YSYEKL. The CDR3 spells CASSQESPSGRPASYEQYF. The CDR3 nucleotides are TGCGCCAGCAGCCAAGAGTCCCCTAGCGGGAGGCCCGCTTCCTACGAGCAGTACTTC.

This chain links TRBV20-1 with TRBJ1-5; no reliable D call. The CDR3 loop spans 11 amino acids. The V end was cut by 3 bases, the J end by 4 bases, with 4 bases between. Germline V gives CDR1 DFQATT, CDR2 SNEGSKA (reference sequence). The CDR3 spells CSASTNQPQHF. The CDR3 DNA follows: TGCAGTGCTAGTACAAATCAGCCCCAGCATTTT.

The J gene is TRBJ2-7, the V gene TRBV10-2; 9 bases align to TRBD1. The CDR3 sequence is 13 residues long. The V segment lost 5 bases and the J segment 3 bases; nucleotides outside the gene matches: 2. From germline, CDR1 is WSHSY and CDR2 SAAADI. The CDR3 bases are TGCGCCAGCAGTCTGACAGGGGGCTACGAGCAGTACTTC. Its protein is CASSLTGGYEQYF.

This sequence joins TRBV4-1 and TRBJ2-5; 7 bases are a match to TRBD2. V was clipped by 6 bases and J by 7 bases; unmatched bases: 11. Germline V lookup: CDR1 MGHRA, CDR2 YSYEKL. The CDR3 totals 14 residues. CDR3 protein: CASSNSGGGATQYF. The CDR3 nucleotides are TGCGCCAGCAGTAACAGTGGGGGAGGGGCGACCCAGTACTTC.

The chain uses TRBV4-1 and TRBJ2-7; 11 bases match TRBD2. The J segment lost 1 base and the V segment lost 0 bases, leaving 11 bases of the junction unmatched. The CDR3 covers 19 residues. CDR1 MGHRA and CDR2 YSYEKL come from the germline V gene. The CDR3 here is CASSQESPSGRPASYEQYF. In DNA, the CDR3 is TGCGCCAGCAGCCAAGAGTCCCCTAGCGGGAGGCCCGCTTCCTACGAGCAGTACTTC.

The chain is built from TRBV18 and TRBJ2-3; TRBD2 matches 8 bases. This CDR3 contains 15 residues. J was trimmed by 3 bases and V by 6 bases; bases with no gene match: 8. Germline V gene sequence: CDR1 KGHSH, CDR2 LQKENI. CDR3 nucleotide sequence: TGTGCCAGCTCCCCTCGGGCGGGAGGTACAGATACGCAGTATTTT. This gives the protein CASSPRAGGTDTQYF. Looking up the rest from reference TRBV18 and TRBJ2-3 gives the full variable domain: NAGVMQNPRHLVRRRGQEARLRCSPMKGHSHVYWYRQLPEEGLKFMVYLQKENIIDESGMPKERFSAEFPKEGPSILRIQQVVRGDSAAYFCASSPRAGGTDTQYFGPGTRLTVL.

This chain connects TRBV11-3 to TRBJ2-5; 7 bases line up with TRBD1. CDR1 SGHNT and CDR2 YENEEA come from the germline V gene. The V segment lost 5 bases and the J segment 5 bases; nucleotides outside the gene matches: 5. The CDR3 extends over 13 amino acids. The CDR3 nucleotides are TGTGCCAGCAGCCGACAGGGTACGGAGACCCAGTACTTC. Its translation: CASSRQGTETQYF. The full variable domain, completed using reference TRBV11-3 and TRBJ2-5, is EAGVVQSPRYKIIEKKQPVAFWCNPISGHNTLYWYLQNLGQGPELLIRYENEEAVDDSQLPKDRFSAERLKGVDSTLKIQPAELGDSAVYLCASSRQGTETQYFGPGTRLLVL.

This chain joins TRBV7-6 and TRBJ1-1; 8 bases fit TRBD1. In germline, CDR1 is SGHVS, CDR2 FNYEAQ. V gave up 1 base and J gave up 5 bases; unmatched junction bases: 0. The CDR3 is 13 amino acids. CDR3 sequence: CASSLGQGTEAFF. DNA of the CDR3: TGTGCCAGCAGCTTAGGACAGGGGACTGAAGCTTTCTTT.

The chain recombines TRBV9 with TRBJ2-5; 9 nucleotides agree with TRBD1. This CDR3 has 13 amino acids. V shed 7 bases and J 3 bases; nucleotides not matched to a gene: 4. Looked up from germline, CDR1 is SGDLS and CDR2 is YYNGEE. The chain's CDR3 is CASLRDREETQYF. Here the CDR3 DNA reads TGTGCCAGCCTCCGGGACAGGGAAGAGACCCAGTACTTC.

Points on this clone: Other DNA sequences in the sample encode the same CDR3. The chain has TRBV29-1 and TRBJ2-7, with TRBD2 as a possible D gene (5 bases). Germline-derived CDR1 and CDR2 are SQVTM and ANQGSEA. V shed 8 bases and J shed 3 bases, with 29 bases lying between them. The CDR3 runs 17 residues. This chain's CDR3 is CSPVNGNGPRRYYEQYF. In DNA form, the CDR3 reads TGCAGCCCCGTTAACGGGAATGGCCCCCGAAGGTACTACGAGCAGTACTTC.

V gene TRBV5-1 combines with J gene TRBJ2-5; a weak D match, TRBD1 (6 bases). CDR3 length: 14 amino acids. The germline V gene encodes CDR1 SGHRS and CDR2 YFSETQ. Trimming removed 5 bases at V and 2 bases at J, with 13 bases between. The CDR3 DNA reads as TGCGCCAGCAGACAGGGCCAGGGGCAAGAGACCCAGTACTTC. Amino acid sequence: CASRQGQGQETQYF.